The sequence of this T cell receptor (beta chain) was determined in a study of early T cells in non-severe SARS-CoV-2 infection. In TCRdb, the 5' RACE reads were re-called with MiXCR into one record per CDR3 protein. The profile shows about 67,000 distinct CDR3 sequences, around 10% of them singletons. This clonotype was picked up a small number of times. The origin of this receptor is an adult who was a healthcare worker with PCR-confirmed SARS-CoV-2 infection or an uninfected control (not recorded which). Sequencing was done on a sample of whole blood.

CDR3 residues: CASSQTSPGGEERSYGYTF. The CDR3 DNA sequence: TGTGCCAGCAGCCAAACTTCCCCGGGTGGGGAAGAAAGGAGCTATGGCTACACCTTC. This rearrangement joins TRBV3-1 to TRBJ1-2; D gene ambiguous. V lost 2 bases and J lost 4, with 26 bases in between. The CDR3 sequence is 19 residues long. Germline loops: CDR1 LGHDT, CDR2 YNNKEL (reference sequence).